These 13 T cell receptor beta chains share one sample of origin, sequenced in a study of monozygotic twins with inflammatory bowel disease. After re-calling the 5' RACE reads, TCRdb lists one entry per CDR3 protein, DNA absent. This sample's table reports around 40,000 distinct CDR3 sequences. Sequencing was carried out using blood. These receptors were taken from a human donor with ulcerative colitis or Crohn's disease, or a healthy co-twin of an affected twin (not recorded which).

The chain has TRBV24-1 and TRBJ1-2; the D call of TRBD1 rests on TCRdb alone, since no DNA is present to check it. Germline CDR1 and CDR2: KGHDR and SFDVKD. The CDR3 runs to 13 residues. The CDR3 is CATSDLPGIGYTF.

The rearrangement uses TRBV19 and TRBJ2-1; TCRdb designates TRBD1, a call that cannot be tested without DNA. CDR1 is LNHDA, CDR2 SQIVND, per germline (reference sequence). The CDR3 is 16 residues long. CDR3 in amino acids: CASSTRSSGSYNEQFF.

This chain joins TRBV20-1 and TRBJ2-5. CDR3 length: 15 amino acids. Per the germline V gene, CDR1 is DFQATT and CDR2 is SNEGSKA (reference sequence). CDR3 residues: CSARAAGRDQETQYF.

The chain combines TRBV6-2 or TRBV6-3 with TRBJ1-1. In germline, CDR1 is MNHEY, CDR2 SVGEGT. The CDR3 consists of 12 residues. The CDR3 loop reads CASTAMGTEAFF.

The V call is TRBV7-2, the J call TRBJ2-3; without DNA, the TCRdb call of TRBD1 cannot be checked. CDR1 SGHTA and CDR2 FQGNSA come from the germline V gene. The CDR3 covers 16 residues. The CDR3 sequence is CASSLNGQLTIEAQYF.

The V call is TRBV7-9, the J call TRBJ2-3. There are 14 residues in the CDR3. The germline V gene encodes CDR1 SEHNR and CDR2 FQNEAQ (reference sequence). CDR3 in amino acids: CASSFGTRADTQYF.

The chain recombines TRBV11-2 with TRBJ1-1. The CDR3 is 16 residues long. Germline CDR1 SGHAT, CDR2 FQNNGV. The CDR3 spells CASSLFSRMRNTEAFF.

J is TRBJ2-7 and V is TRBV11-2; the D call of TRBD2 rests on TCRdb alone, since no DNA is present to check it. The CDR3 loop spans 13 amino acids. CDR1 SGHAT and CDR2 FQNNGV come from the germline V gene. The CDR3: CASSLEPSGSQYF.

This sequence joins TRBV4-3 and TRBJ1-4; absent DNA, TCRdb's TRBD1 call cannot be checked. The CDR3 spans 15 residues. The germline V gene has CDR1 LGHNA and CDR2 YSLEER. This CDR3 is CASSPKGQSNEKLFF.

This clonotype is identified as medium-sized (0.01 to 0.1%) from frequency. The CDR3 here is CSARAPLLAGDYEQYF. The chain is built from TRBV20-1 and TRBJ2-7; TCRdb names TRBD2, which stays unverified in the absence of DNA. This CDR3 contains 16 residues. Germline V gives CDR1 DFQATT, CDR2 SNEGSKA (reference sequence).

CDR3 loop: CSVPESNYGYTF. V gene TRBV29-1 combines with J gene TRBJ1-2. CDR3 length: 12 residues. Germline assignment: CDR1 SQVTM and CDR2 ANQGSEA.

The rearrangement joins TRBV5-5 to TRBJ2-3; the D gene TCRdb calls, TRBD1, cannot be checked with no DNA. The germline V gene has CDR1 SGHKS and CDR2 YYEKEE (reference sequence). The CDR3 consists of 13 residues. The chain's CDR3 is CASSFGGQDTQYF. Filled out from reference TRBV5-5 and TRBJ2-3, the complete variable domain reads DAGVTQSPTHLIKTRGQQVTLRCSPISGHKSVSWYQQVLGQGPQFIFQYYEKEERGRGNFPDRFSARQFPNYSSELNVNALLLGDSALYLCASSFGGQDTQYFGPGTRLTVL.

The chain links TRBV5-1 to TRBJ2-2. The CDR3 loop spans 11 amino acids. CDR1 SGHRS and CDR2 YFSETQ come from the germline V gene. CDR3 residues: CASSLNGELFF.